This T cell receptor beta chain was identified during a study of blood T cell repertoires in COVID-19. The CDR3 has 12 residues. Germline values: CDR1 SQVTM, CDR2 ANQGSEA. V lost 6 bases, J lost 2 bases, and 1 base stayed unmatched. Profiling relied on immunoSEQ multiplex PCR, and the TCRdb table lists in-frame clones only, not all of them. There are about 430,000 clones in the sample; more than 70% occur only once, and 1.2% to 1.5% lies in the top ten. This chain connects TRBV29-1 to TRBJ2-7, with 10 nucleotides matching TRBD1. Input material: PBMCs or T cells enriched from blood (not recorded which). The TCR originated in a woman between 18 and 30 years old who had been exposed to COVID-19. In DNA, the CDR3 is TGCAGCGTGGGACAGGGGACCTACGAGCAGTACTTC. Protein sequence: CSVGQGTYEQYF.